Presented here are 28 T cell receptor beta chains from one specimen sequenced in a study of Graves' ophthalmopathy and Graves' hyperthyroidism. From RNA, the CDR3 regions of TCR beta chains were amplified and sequenced. First-round RT-PCR used HTBI primers; second-round multiplex PCR followed. One entry per CDR3 protein, called by TCRdb with MiXCR from the multiplex PCR reads. The profile shows about 390,000 distinct CDR3 sequences, roughly 14% of them singletons. Sequencing was done on a sample of peripheral blood. The receptors were gathered from a young woman with stable Graves' hyperthyroidism.

The chain carries TRBV28 and TRBJ1-2; D is uncertain. This CDR3 is 12 amino acids long. Trimming left V 1 base short and J 8 bases short, with 8 bases between. From germline, CDR1 is MDHEN and CDR2 SYDVKM. The CDR3 coding sequence is TGTGCCAGCAGTTTATCAGTAGAGGGCTACACCTTC. Protein product: CASSLSVEGYTF.

V gene TRBV18 combines with J gene TRBJ1-1; D is unresolved. The CDR3 loop spans 14 amino acids. V was shortened by 8 bases and J by 2 bases, with 15 bases between the two germline ends. In germline, CDR1 is KGHSH, CDR2 LQKENI. The CDR3 nucleotides are TGTGCCAGCCGCGAGGGCGGTATCAACACTGAAGCTTTCTTT. Amino acids: CASREGGINTEAFF. The full variable domain, completed using reference TRBV18 and TRBJ1-1, is NAGVMQNPRHLVRRRGQEARLRCSPMKGHSHVYWYRQLPEEGLKFMVYLQKENIIDESGMPKERFSAEFPKEGPSILRIQQVVRGDSAAYFCASREGGINTEAFFGQGTRLTVV.

V usage is TRBV6-1 and J usage is TRBJ1-2; D is undetermined. This CDR3 is 13 amino acids long. The germline V gene has CDR1 MNHNS and CDR2 SASEGT. With 4 bases removed from V and 12 bases from J, the gap between germline ends came to 18 bases. As DNA, the CDR3 is TGTGCCAGCAGTGCCAAGGCAGGAGGAGGCAACACCTTC. Translated, it gives CASSAKAGGGNTF.

This clonotype was recorded at least ten times. This chain links TRBV6-5 with TRBJ1-1; D gene unclear. V was clipped by 4 bases and J by 2 bases, with 14 bases between them. The CDR3 is 15 residues long. Germline lookup yields CDR1 MNHEY and CDR2 SVGAGI. The CDR3 DNA reads as TGTGCCAGCAGTTCAATTCGGACGGTTAACACTGAAGCTTTCTTT. As protein: CASSSIRTVNTEAFF.

This clonotype was detected only a few times. The CDR3 protein is CASSSSWTGELFF. For the CDR3, the DNA is TGTGCCAGTAGCTCCTCTTGGACCGGGGAGCTGTTTTTT. The chain couples TRBV19 to TRBJ2-2; D is ambiguous. The CDR3 is 13 residues long. Looked up from germline, CDR1 is LNHDA and CDR2 is SQIVND (reference sequence). With 6 bases removed from V and 5 bases from J, the gap between germline ends came to 10 bases.

The J gene is TRBJ2-7, the V gene TRBV6-5, with 11 nucleotides matching TRBD1. The germline V gene encodes CDR1 MNHEY and CDR2 SVGAGI. The CDR3 totals 15 residues. The V segment lost 2 bases and the J segment 3 bases; nucleotides outside the gene matches: 3. CDR3 DNA: TGTGCCAGCAGTTACCCGGGACAGGGGGACTACGAGCAGTACTTC. This encodes CASSYPGQGDYEQYF.

This clonotype appeared once. This chain joins TRBV6-4 and TRBJ2-7, with 10 nucleotides matching TRBD2. The CDR3 is 14 residues long. The germline V gene encodes CDR1 MRHNA and CDR2 SNTAGT. J lost 6 bases, V lost 6 bases, and 8 bases had no gene match. The CDR3 coding sequence is TGTGCCAGCAGCGAGACTAGCGGGCCACGCGAGCAGTACTTC. This gives the protein CASSETSGPREQYF.

This clonotype came up many times. The V call is TRBV10-3, the J call TRBJ1-6; D uncertain. The CDR3 consists of 13 residues. The germline V and J ends were trimmed by 4 bases and 7 bases, with 8 bases remaining between them. Germline CDR1 and CDR2: ENHRY and SYGVKD. The CDR3 DNA is TGTGCCATCAGTGTAGCAGAGAATTCACCCCTCCACTTT. This gives the protein CAISVAENSPLHF.

This clonotype was seen at least ten times. The V and J genes are TRBV29-1 and TRBJ2-5, with 10 bases fitting TRBD1. The junction had 8 bases not matched to a gene; V was cut back by 7 bases and J by 0 bases. Germline V gene sequence: CDR1 SQVTM, CDR2 ANQGSEA. This CDR3 is 15 amino acids long. CDR3 loop: CSAAPGQGDQETQYF. CDR3 bases: TGCAGCGCCGCTCCTGGACAGGGGGACCAAGAGACCCAGTACTTC.

This clonotype was observed at least ten times. CDR3 bases: TGTGCCAGCAGTACAGGACGTGTCCATACCTACGAGCAGTACTTC. Translated, it gives CASSTGRVHTYEQYF. V and J are TRBV6-5 and TRBJ2-7, with a weak D call TRBD1 (5 bases). The V gene's germline CDR1 is MNHEY and CDR2 SVGAGI. V lost 5 bases, J lost 2 bases, and 16 bases lay in between. The CDR3 has 15 amino acids.

This clonotype was seen ten or more times. The V call is TRBV11-2, the J call TRBJ2-5; D is perhaps TRBD2 (5 bases). Germline CDR1 is SGHAT and CDR2 is FQNNGV. Trimming removed 4 bases from V and 5 bases from J, with 23 bases in between. The CDR3 extends over 17 amino acids. This CDR3 is CASSSFPRGPPGETQYF. The CDR3 DNA reads TGTGCCAGCAGCTCGTTTCCCCGAGGGCCCCCGGGGGAGACCCAGTACTTC.

This clonotype was observed many times. The chain recombines TRBV2 with TRBJ2-7; no definite D call. The CDR3 length is 12 residues. Germline loops: CDR1 SNHLY, CDR2 FYNNEI. The V and J ends lost 3 bases and 4 bases respectively, with 7 bases between them. The CDR3 DNA is TGTGCCAGCAGTGATCTGTTGTACGAGCAGTACTTC. This codes for CASSDLLYEQYF.

This clonotype has ten or more counts. The chain employs TRBV5-6 and TRBJ2-5, with 10 bases matching TRBD2. Germline CDR1 reads SGHDT; CDR2 reads YYEEEE. The trim removed 0 bases at V and 4 bases at J, leaving 9 bases unmatched. CDR3 length: 17 residues. CDR3 sequence reads: CASSLVASGGRGETQYF. The CDR3 DNA follows: TGTGCCAGCAGCTTGGTAGCTAGCGGGGGCCGGGGAGAGACCCAGTACTTC.

The sample holds many counts of this clonotype. One end of the junction varies from germline; a read error may be responsible. The V gene is TRBV7-7, the J gene TRBJ1-3; maybe TRBD1 (6 bases). Germline V gene data show CDR1 as SSHAT and CDR2 as FNYEAQ (reference sequence). The CDR3 loop spans 15 amino acids. CDR3 sequence (DNA): TGTGCTAGCAGCTTAAACAGGGCGGAGGGAAACACCATATATTTT. Residues: CASSLNRAEGNTIYF.

This clonotype has a handful of counts. The genes are TRBV6-5 and TRBJ2-5; perhaps TRBD1 as D (6 bases). V was pared by 4 bases and J by 5 bases, with 11 bases between. There are 13 residues in the CDR3. The germline gives CDR1 MNHEY, CDR2 SVGAGI. CDR3 region: CASSFDRSETQYF. CDR3 sequence (DNA): TGTGCCAGCAGTTTCGACAGGTCTGAGACCCAGTACTTC.

This clonotype appeared many times. This chain links TRBV10-3 with TRBJ1-5, with D perhaps TRBD1 (5 bases). V was shortened by 10 bases and J by 5 bases, with 15 bases between the two germline ends. Looked up from germline, CDR1 is ENHRY and CDR2 is SYGVKD. The CDR3 length is 13 residues. CDR3 protein: CATSPGGDQPQHF. CDR3 nucleotides: TGTGCCACCTCCCCCGGGGGTGATCAGCCCCAGCATTTT.

Many counts were recorded for this clonotype. The rearrangement joins TRBV11-2 to TRBJ2-7; no firm D call. The CDR3 sequence is 10 residues long. Germline V gene sequence: CDR1 SGHAT, CDR2 FQNNGV. V lost 6 bases and J lost 3, with 3 bases in between. CDR3 coding DNA: TGTGCCAGCAGGAACTACGAGCAGTACTTC. This translates into CASRNYEQYF.

This clonotype appeared many times. This chain links TRBV7-2 with TRBJ2-4; 8 bases match TRBD1. There are 11 residues in the CDR3. Germline CDR1 and CDR2: SGHTA and FQGNSA. Trimming took 4 bases from V and 15 from J; bases not matched to a gene: 5. The CDR3 DNA reads TGTGCCAGCAGCTCGGACAGGGTTCTGTACTTC. Protein sequence: CASSSDRVLYF.

The V gene is TRBV6-2 or TRBV6-3, the J gene TRBJ2-7, with TRBD2 matching 13 bases. CDR1 and CDR2 (germline): MNHEY, SVGEGT. Trimming took 6 bases from V and 6 from J; bases not matched to a gene: 2. CDR3 size: 13 residues. CDR3 sequence: CASRLAGGVEQYF. DNA of the CDR3: TGTGCCAGCAGACTAGCGGGAGGGGTCGAGCAGTACTTC.

This clonotype was found many times. The chain joins TRBV19 to TRBJ1-2; tentative D call: TRBD1 (6 bases). The CDR3 is made up of 14 amino acids. V lost 0 bases and J 8 bases, leaving 13 bases between the germline ends. Germline V gives CDR1 LNHDA, CDR2 SQIVND (reference sequence). The CDR3 nucleotides are TGTGCCAGTAGTATAGAGGGGGCCTCACGAGGCTACACCTTC. Encoded protein: CASSIEGASRGYTF. The full variable domain, completed using reference TRBV19 and TRBJ1-2, is DGGITQSPKYLFRKEGQNVTLSCEQNLNHDAMYWYRQDPGQGLRLIYYSQIVNDFQKGDIAEGYSVSREKKESFPLTVTSAQKNPTAFYLCASSIEGASRGYTFGSGTRLTVV.

As DNA, the CDR3 is TGTGCCACCAGCCGCCCTATGGGAGATACGCAGTATTTT. This codes for CATSRPMGDTQYF. The chain joins TRBV24-1 to TRBJ2-3; D call uncertain. This CDR3 spans 13 amino acids. Per the germline V gene, CDR1 is KGHDR and CDR2 is SFDVKD. The V and J ends lost 7 bases and 5 bases respectively, with 12 bases between them.

Ten or more counts support this clonotype. The chain combines TRBV27 with TRBJ1-5; D call uncertain. The V gene's germline CDR1 is MNHEY and CDR2 SMNVEV (reference sequence). The V and J ends lost 5 bases and 0 bases respectively, with 14 bases between them. The CDR3 has 16 amino acids. The CDR3 nucleotides are TGTGCCAGCAGTGGTGACGGTAGAAGTAGCAATCAGCCCCAGCATTTT. Its translation is CASSGDGRSSNQPQHF.

This clonotype came up many times. The chain joins TRBV6-1 to TRBJ2-7, with 9 bases aligning to TRBD1. The CDR3 extends over 14 amino acids. Losses at the gene ends were 6 bases for V and 5 bases for J; bases not matched to a gene: 8. Looked up from germline, CDR1 is MNHNS and CDR2 is SASEGT. The CDR3 DNA follows: TGTGCCAGCAGCCGAAACAGGGGGCGCGACGAGCAGTACTTC. It codes for CASSRNRGRDEQYF.

This clonotype was observed a handful of times. This sequence may be a read error, since a much larger clone differs from it by one base. The chain uses TRBV5-1 and TRBJ2-7; TRBD1 matches 9 bases. Germline values: CDR1 SGHRS, CDR2 YFSETQ. The CDR3 has 15 amino acids. The chain's CDR3 is CASSWAGQGPNEQHF. The CDR3 DNA reads TGCGCCAGCAGCTGGGCGGGACAGGGTCCCAACGAGCAGCACTTC.

This clonotype appeared many times. The chain employs TRBV28 and TRBJ1-5; D is uncertain. Trimming left V 6 bases short and J 5 bases short, with 23 bases between. The CDR3 contains 17 residues. Germline V lookup: CDR1 MDHEN, CDR2 SYDVKM. CDR3: CASSPPRVLRLHQPQHF. The CDR3 coding sequence is TGTGCCAGCAGCCCGCCCAGAGTTTTGCGGCTACATCAGCCCCAGCATTTT.

About this clonotype itself: A much bigger clone sits one base away, suggesting this may be a read error. The J gene is TRBJ2-7, the V gene TRBV6-1; 7 positions agree with TRBD1. The J segment lost 3 bases and the V segment lost 6 bases, leaving 5 bases of the junction unmatched. This CDR3 is 13 amino acids long. The germline CDR1 and CDR2 sequences are MNHNS and SASEGT. Here the CDR3 DNA reads TGTGCCAGCAGCTGGGACAGCCGCTACGAGCAGTACTTC. It specifies CASSWDSRYEQYF.

This clonotype was seen ten or more times. This chain connects TRBV28 to TRBJ1-3, with 7 bases aligning to TRBD1. The CDR3 length is 17 residues. V lost 4 bases and J lost 0; bases outside the gene matches: 9. CDR1 is MDHEN, CDR2 SYDVKM, per germline. The CDR3 DNA sequence: TGTGCCAGCAGTTCCCCCAGGGGGGGGAACTCTGGAAACACCATATATTTT. Translating gives CASSSPRGGNSGNTIYF.

There are many counts of this clonotype. V and J are TRBV10-2 and TRBJ1-1, with TRBD1 identical over 10 bases. The CDR3 is made up of 13 amino acids. With 10 bases clipped from V and 9 bases from J, the junction kept 11 bases outside the gene matches. Germline V gene data show CDR1 as WSHSY and CDR2 as SAAADI. CDR3 in amino acids: CANSTGTGAKAFF. The DNA of the CDR3 is TGCGCCAACAGCACAGGGACAGGGGCTAAAGCTTTCTTT.